The 13 T cell receptor beta chains below come from one sample, sequenced in a study of blood T cell repertoires in COVID-19. Profiled with immunoSEQ multiplex PCR; TCRdb holds only in-frame clones, not every one. The repertoire has 200,000 to 250,000 clones, around 84% of them found once; the top ten carry roughly 20%. The source material was peripheral blood. Every receptor here comes from a woman of 80 years or more with active or convalescent COVID-19.

This rearrangement joins TRBV18 to TRBJ2-7; TRBD1 might be the D (5 bases). From germline, CDR1 is KGHSH and CDR2 LQKENI. V dropped 3 bases and J dropped 5 bases, with 8 bases sitting between them. The CDR3 has 12 residues. In nucleotides, the CDR3 is TGTGCCAGCTCACCGCAGGGCCACGAGCAGTACTTC. Amino acid sequence: CASSPQGHEQYF.

The chain couples TRBV7-3 to TRBJ2-1, with D unclear. This CDR3 comprises 13 residues. V dropped 2 bases and J dropped 5 bases, with 7 bases sitting between them. Germline V CDR1 and CDR2: SGHTA, FQGTGA. CDR3 nucleotide sequence: TGTGCCAGCAGCTTAGAACCTAACAATGAGCAGTTCTTC. Translation: CASSLEPNNEQFF.

The chain has TRBV5-4 and TRBJ1-6, with TRBD1 matching over 9 bases. Germline V gives CDR1 SGHNT, CDR2 YYREEE (reference sequence). The CDR3 is made up of 15 amino acids. The J segment lost 10 bases and the V segment lost 4 bases, leaving 9 bases of the junction unmatched. Here the CDR3 DNA reads TGTGCCAGCAGCCCCGGGGGACAGGGAGGCTCACCCCTCCACTTT. It codes for CASSPGGQGGSPLHF.

The rearrangement uses TRBV9 and TRBJ2-2, with TRBD1 identical over 7 bases. This CDR3 comprises 14 residues. After removal of 3 bases from V and 8 bases from J, the junction contained 7 bases not matched to a gene. Germline CDR1 SGDLS, CDR2 YYNGEE. CDR3 bases: TGTGCCAGCAGCGCCCTCACAGGGGTAGGGGAGCTGTTTTTT. Residues: CASSALTGVGELFF.

The V and J genes are TRBV7-9 and TRBJ1-3, with a weak D call TRBD1 (6 bases). Germline V gene data show CDR1 as SEHNR and CDR2 as FQNEAQ (reference sequence). The V gene lost 8 bases and the J gene lost 6 bases, with 17 bases spanning the gap. The CDR3 sequence is 14 residues long. CDR3 amino acids: CASPVGRGENTIYF. The CDR3 DNA reads TGTGCCAGCCCCGTGGGCAGGGGCGAAAACACCATATATTTT.

V usage is TRBV27 and J usage is TRBJ2-3; 8 bases align to TRBD1. The CDR3 contains 16 residues. Germline CDR1 MNHEY, CDR2 SMNVEV (reference sequence). Trimming removed 6 bases from V and 2 bases from J; junction bases left unmatched: 10. The CDR3 DNA is TGTGCCAGCAGGCGGACAGGGCCTTTCCTCACAGATACGCAGTATTTT. Translated, it gives CASRRTGPFLTDTQYF.

The chain recombines TRBV5-6 with TRBJ1-4, with D uncertain. The CDR3 has 14 residues. CDR1 and CDR2 (germline): SGHDT, YYEEEE. The V end was cut by 5 bases, the J end by 3 bases, with 11 bases between. In nucleotides, the CDR3 is TGTGCCAGCAGAGGAGGACGGGCTAATGAAAAACTGTTTTTT. Protein product: CASRGGRANEKLFF.

This sequence joins TRBV9 and TRBJ2-1, with D unclear. Per germline, CDR1 SGDLS and CDR2 YYNGEE. V was shortened by 4 bases and J by 9 bases, with 14 bases between the two germline ends. This CDR3 region has 13 residues. The CDR3 region is CASSPSSPGEQFF. DNA for the CDR3: TGTGCCAGCAGCCCAAGCTCCCCCGGTGAGCAGTTCTTC.

V is TRBV2 and J is TRBJ2-7, with 10 bases identical to TRBD2. Trimming took 4 bases from V and 2 from J; bases not matched to a gene: 5. Germline CDR1 SNHLY, CDR2 FYNNEI. CDR3 length equals 15 residues. Written as DNA, the CDR3 is TGTGCCAGCAGTGTGGGAACTAGCGGGACCTACGAGCAGTACTTC. It is translated as CASSVGTSGTYEQYF. The whole variable domain, filled in from reference TRBV2 and TRBJ2-7, reads EPEVTQTPSHQVTQMGQEVILRCVPISNHLYFYWYRQILGQKVEFLVSFYNNEISEKSEIFDDQFSVERPDGSNFTLKIRSTKLEDSAMYFCASSVGTSGTYEQYFGPGTRLTVT.

The J gene is TRBJ2-1, the V gene TRBV7-3; possibly TRBD2 for D (7 bases). V shed 1 base and J shed 6 bases, with 16 bases lying between them. This CDR3 comprises 16 residues. Per the germline V gene, CDR1 is SGHTA and CDR2 is FQGTGA. The CDR3 coding sequence is TGTGCCAGCAGCTTAATAGTGGGGGGGCCCGGCAATGAGCAGTTCTTC. Its translation is CASSLIVGGPGNEQFF.

The V call is TRBV6-5, the J call TRBJ1-4; D may be TRBD1 (5 bases). Trimming cost V 2 bases and J 7 bases, with 11 bases left between them. The CDR3 covers 14 residues. Germline V gives CDR1 MNHEY, CDR2 SVGAGI. The CDR3 protein is CASSYRGMGEKLFF. The CDR3, as DNA: TGTGCCAGCAGTTACCGGGGGATGGGTGAAAAACTGTTTTTT.

This clone was observed once. Other nucleotide sequences in the sample specify the same CDR3. This chain connects TRBV5-1 to TRBJ2-7, with D perhaps matching TRBD2 (6 bases). The germline CDR1 and CDR2 sequences are SGHRS and YFSETQ. The V gene lost 0 bases and the J gene lost 3 bases, with 10 bases spanning the gap. This CDR3 spans 14 amino acids. This CDR3 reads CASSLGGTGYEQYF. The CDR3 coding sequence is TGCGCCAGCAGCTTGGGTGGGACTGGCTACGAGCAGTACTTC.

The chain has TRBV6-2 or TRBV6-3 and TRBJ2-7; 9 nucleotides agree with TRBD2. The CDR3 is made up of 17 amino acids. With V trimmed by 5 bases and J by 5 bases, 16 bases remained unmatched. Germline CDR1 is MNHEY and CDR2 is SVGEGT. CDR3 in DNA: TGTGCCAGCAGTCAATCGTCGGCGCGGGAGGGCCACCACGAGCAGTACTTC. Its protein is CASSQSSAREGHHEQYF.